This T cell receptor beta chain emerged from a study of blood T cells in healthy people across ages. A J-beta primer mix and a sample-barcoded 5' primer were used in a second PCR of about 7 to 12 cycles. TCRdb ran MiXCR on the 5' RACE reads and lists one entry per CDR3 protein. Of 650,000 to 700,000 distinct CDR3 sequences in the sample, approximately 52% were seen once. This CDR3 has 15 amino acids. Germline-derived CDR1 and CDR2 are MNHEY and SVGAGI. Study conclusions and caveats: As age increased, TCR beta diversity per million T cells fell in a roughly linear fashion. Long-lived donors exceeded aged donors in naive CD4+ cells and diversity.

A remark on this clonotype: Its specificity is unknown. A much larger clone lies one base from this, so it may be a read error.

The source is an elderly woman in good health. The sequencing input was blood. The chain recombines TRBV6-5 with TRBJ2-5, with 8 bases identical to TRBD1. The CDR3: CASTLIGQGQEAQYF. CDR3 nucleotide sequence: TGTGCCAGCACCCTCATAGGACAGGGCCAAGAGGCCCAGTACTTC.